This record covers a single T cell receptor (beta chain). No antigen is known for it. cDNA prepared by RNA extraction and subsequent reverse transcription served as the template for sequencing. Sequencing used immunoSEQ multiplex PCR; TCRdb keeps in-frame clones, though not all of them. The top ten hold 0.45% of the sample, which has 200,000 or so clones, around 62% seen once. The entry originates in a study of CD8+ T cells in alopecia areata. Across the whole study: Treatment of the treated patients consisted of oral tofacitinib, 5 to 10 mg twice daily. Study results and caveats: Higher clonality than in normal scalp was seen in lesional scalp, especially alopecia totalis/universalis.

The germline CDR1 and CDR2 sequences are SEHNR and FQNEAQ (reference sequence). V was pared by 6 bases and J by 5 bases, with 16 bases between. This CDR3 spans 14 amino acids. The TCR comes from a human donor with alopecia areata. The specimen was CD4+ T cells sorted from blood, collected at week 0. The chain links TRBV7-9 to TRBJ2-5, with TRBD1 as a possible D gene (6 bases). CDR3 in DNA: TGTGCCAGCAGAAAGCCCGACAGGAGCGAGACCCAGTACTTC. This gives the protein CASRKPDRSETQYF.